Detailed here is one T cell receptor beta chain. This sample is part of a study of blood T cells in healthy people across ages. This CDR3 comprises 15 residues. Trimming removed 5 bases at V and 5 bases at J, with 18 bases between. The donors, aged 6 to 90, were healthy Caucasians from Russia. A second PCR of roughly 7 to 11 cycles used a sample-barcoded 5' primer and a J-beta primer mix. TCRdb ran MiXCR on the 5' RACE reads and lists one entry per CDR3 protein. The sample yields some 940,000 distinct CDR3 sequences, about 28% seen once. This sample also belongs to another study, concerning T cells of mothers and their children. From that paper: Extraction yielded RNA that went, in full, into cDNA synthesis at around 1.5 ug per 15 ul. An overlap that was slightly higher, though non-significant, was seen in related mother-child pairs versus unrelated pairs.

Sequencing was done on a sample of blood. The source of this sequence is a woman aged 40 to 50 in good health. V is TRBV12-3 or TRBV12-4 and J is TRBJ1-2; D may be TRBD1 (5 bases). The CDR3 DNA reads TGTGCCAGCAGTAAGGGACCCTGGGGACTTTATGGCTACACCTTC. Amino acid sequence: CASSKGPWGLYGYTF.